This TCR beta chain is from a study of blood T cell repertoires in COVID-19. Turning to the study itself: Sample material is recorded as cDNA or gDNA derived from T cells, B-cell-depleted T cells, or PBMCs.

The CDR3 extends over 15 amino acids. From germline, CDR1 is MNHEY and CDR2 SMNVEV (reference sequence). Trimming left V 2 bases short and J 3 bases short, with 10 bases between. Libraries were prepared by immunoSEQ multiplex PCR; TCRdb keeps only in-frame clonotypes and omits some of them. The sample records approximately 390,000 clones, just under 90% being singletons. Sequencing was performed on PBMCs or T cells enriched from blood (not recorded which). The rearrangement links TRBV27 to TRBJ1-4; tentatively, D is TRBD1 (5 bases). This TCR was sampled from a woman between 50 and 59 years old who had recovered from COVID-19. The CDR3 nucleotides read TGTGCCAGCAGTTTAGCCAGGGATCCTAATGAAAAACTGTTTTTT. Its protein is CASSLARDPNEKLFF.